This T cell receptor beta chain emerged from a study of T cell responses to AZD1222 COVID-19 vaccine. The CDR3 sequence is 14 residues long. The germline V gene encodes CDR1 MDHEN and CDR2 SYDVKM. V lost 3 bases to trimming and J lost 8 bases, with 14 bases between them. Study results and limitations: Reports say nearly half of spike-specific TCRs go after unmutated variant regions. Baseline serostatus was positive in only a handful of AZD1222 recipients. Rises in breadth and depth of Spike-specific TCRs came after two AZD1222 doses. Repertoire sampling happened only post peak T cell response.

With regard to this clone: Antigen unknown.

Measured with immunoSEQ multiplex PCR; TCRdb has only the in-frame clones, and not every one. The table lists 140,000 to 150,000 clones, approximately 90% of them singletons. The material sequenced was peripheral blood, taken on day 0 of MenACWY control vaccination. The TCR was taken from an adult in good health. The chain couples TRBV28 to TRBJ2-1, with D unresolved. The CDR3 coding sequence is TGTGCCAGCAGTTTCTCAGGTCGAGAGGATGAGCAGTTCTTC. It encodes CASSFSGREDEQFF.